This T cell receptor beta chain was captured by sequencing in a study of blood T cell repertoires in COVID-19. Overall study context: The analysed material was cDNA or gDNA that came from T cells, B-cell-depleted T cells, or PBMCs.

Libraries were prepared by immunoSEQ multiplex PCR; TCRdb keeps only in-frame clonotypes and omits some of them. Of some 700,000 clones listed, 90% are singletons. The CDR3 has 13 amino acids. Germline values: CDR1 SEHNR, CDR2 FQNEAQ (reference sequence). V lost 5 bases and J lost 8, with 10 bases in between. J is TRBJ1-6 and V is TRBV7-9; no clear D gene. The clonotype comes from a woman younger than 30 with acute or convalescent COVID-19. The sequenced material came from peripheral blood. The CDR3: CASSPLEDSPLHF. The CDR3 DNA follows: TGTGCCAGCAGCCCCCTCGAGGATTCACCCCTCCACTTT.